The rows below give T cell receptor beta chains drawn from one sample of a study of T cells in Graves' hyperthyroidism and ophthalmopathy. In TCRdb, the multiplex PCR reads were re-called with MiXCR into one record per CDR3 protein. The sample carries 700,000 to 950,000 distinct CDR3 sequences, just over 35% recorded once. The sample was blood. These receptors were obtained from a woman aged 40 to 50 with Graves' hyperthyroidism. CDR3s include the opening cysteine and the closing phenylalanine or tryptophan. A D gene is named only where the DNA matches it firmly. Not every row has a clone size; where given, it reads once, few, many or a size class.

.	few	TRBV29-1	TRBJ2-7	TGCAGCGTTGGACGCCCCCCTGACGAGCAGTACTTC	CSVGRPPDEQYF
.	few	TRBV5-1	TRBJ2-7	TGCGCCAGCAGCTTTTTCGGGGGGCCTATTCAAGAGCAGTACTTC	CASSFFGGPIQEQYF
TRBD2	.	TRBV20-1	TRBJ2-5	TGCAGTGCTATGGGGCTAGCGGGGGCCCCCCAAGAGACCCAGTACTTC	CSAMGLAGAPQETQYF
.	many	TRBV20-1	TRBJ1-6	TGCAGTGCGAACGTGGGGGACCAAGGATCACCCCTCCACTTT	CSANVGDQGSPLHF
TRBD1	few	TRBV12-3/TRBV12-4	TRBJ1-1	TGTGCCAGCAGTTTAGCGCTCTCCGGGACAGTTGAAGCTTTCTTT	CASSLALSGTVEAFF
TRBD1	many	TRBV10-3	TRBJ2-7	TGTGCCATCAGTTCTCCCCGGACAGGGATAAACGAGCAGTACTTC	CAISSPRTGINEQYF
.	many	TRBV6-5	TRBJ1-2	TGTGCCAGCAGTTACTCGACAGATAACTATGGCTACACCTTC	CASSYSTDNYGYTF
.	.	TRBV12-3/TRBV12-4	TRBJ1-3	TGTGCCAGCAGTTTAGAAACCACCATATATTTT	CASSLETTIYF
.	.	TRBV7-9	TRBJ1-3	TGTGCCAGCAGCTCCGGCCGCGGGTATTCAGGAAACACCATATATTTT	CASSSGRGYSGNTIYF
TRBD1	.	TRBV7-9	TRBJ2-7	TGTGCCAGCAGCTCGGAAGCCGGGACAGGGCCGTCCTACGAGCAGTACTTC	CASSSEAGTGPSYEQYF
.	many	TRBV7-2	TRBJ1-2	TGTGCCAGCAGCTTAAATCCCGTAGGCAGGAACTATGGCTACACCTTC	CASSLNPVGRNYGYTF
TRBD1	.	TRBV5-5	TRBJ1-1	TGTGCCAGCAGCCAAGATTTAAGGGGGGACAGGAACACTGAAGCTTTCTTT	CASSQDLRGDRNTEAFF
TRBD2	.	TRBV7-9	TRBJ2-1	TGTGCCAGCAGCTTCGACAGCGGGAGGGCCGGGGGTTCCTACAATGAGCAGTTCTTC	CASSFDSGRAGGSYNEQFF
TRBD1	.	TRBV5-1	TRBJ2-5	TGCGCCAGCAGCGAACAGGGGGCCGGCACCCAGTACTTC	CASSEQGAGTQYF
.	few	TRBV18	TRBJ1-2	TGTGCCAGCTCACCACTACAAGGAGAGGACGGCTACACCTTC	CASSPLQGEDGYTF
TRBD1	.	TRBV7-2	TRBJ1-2	TGTGCCAGCAGCGGGGGACAGGGATTGGACTATGGCTACACCTTC	CASSGGQGLDYGYTF
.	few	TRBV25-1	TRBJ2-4	TGTGCCAGCAGTCTCGGGTCGGACATTCAGTACTTC	CASSLGSDIQYF
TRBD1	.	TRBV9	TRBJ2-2	TGTGCCAGCAGCGTAGGCGGGACAGGGACCGGGGAGCTGTTTTTT	CASSVGGTGTGELFF
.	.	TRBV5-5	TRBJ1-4	TGTGCCAGCAGCTTGTTGACAGGTTGTGGAAAACTGTTTTTT	CASSLLTGCGKLFF
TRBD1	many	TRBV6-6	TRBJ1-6	TGTGCCAGCAGTACAGGGGTGTATTCACCCCTCCACTTT	CASSTGVYSPLHF
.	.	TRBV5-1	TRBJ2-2	TGCGCCAGCTTACCCGGGACGGCTCCCACCGGGGAGCTGTTTTTT	CASLPGTAPTGELFF
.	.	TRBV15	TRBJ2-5	TGTGCCTCCCGACGCGGGGCGGGCGAGACCCAGTACTTC	CASRRGAGETQYF